The 8 T cell receptor beta chains given below trace back to one sample, sequenced in a study of blood T cell repertoires in COVID-19. The method was immunoSEQ multiplex PCR; TCRdb's version includes in-frame clones alone and lacks a portion of them. This table holds 200,000 to 300,000 clones, around 90% found once. Sequenced material: peripheral blood. These TCRs come from a woman aged 55-69 years with COVID-19, enrolled during active disease.

The rearrangement joins TRBV7-3 to TRBJ2-2, with a tentative D call TRBD2 (6 bases). The CDR3 spans 15 residues. The germline CDR1 and CDR2 sequences are SGHTA and FQGTGA. V gave up 0 bases and J gave up 1 base, with 6 bases separating them. CDR3 amino acids: CASSLTSGNTGELFF. The DNA for the CDR3 is TGTGCCAGCAGCTTAACTAGCGGGAACACCGGGGAGCTGTTTTTT.

The J gene is TRBJ1-6, the V gene TRBV27, with D tentatively TRBD1 (5 bases). CDR1 and CDR2 from the germline V gene are MNHEY and SMNVEV (reference sequence). Deletions cut 5 bases from V and 1 base from J, with 18 bases between. This CDR3 has 18 amino acids. This CDR3 is CASSGHLPGSSYNSPLHF. The CDR3 DNA sequence: TGTGCCAGCAGTGGACACTTGCCCGGATCATCCTATAATTCACCCCTCCACTTT.

Here the CDR3 reads CASSLRTSGGNNEQFF. CDR3 nucleotide sequence: TGTGCCAGCTCACTACGGACTAGCGGGGGAAACAATGAGCAGTTCTTC. This chain joins TRBV18 and TRBJ2-1; the match to TRBD2 covers 13 bases. This CDR3 has 16 residues. Losses at the gene ends were 4 bases for V and 5 bases for J; bases not matched to a gene: 5. CDR1 is KGHSH, CDR2 LQKENI, per germline.

This clone appeared once. The V and J genes are TRBV30 and TRBJ1-1; D call uncertain. CDR1 and CDR2 from the germline V gene are GTSNPN and SVGIG (reference sequence). Trimming left V 3 bases short and J 0 bases short, with 5 bases between. The CDR3 consists of 12 residues. In DNA, the CDR3 is TGTGCCTGGAGGAGGGTGAACACTGAAGCTTTCTTT. Residues: CAWRRVNTEAFF.

This clone occurred once. V is TRBV27 and J is TRBJ1-3, with TRBD1 identical over 7 bases. This CDR3 has 17 amino acids. Germline V CDR1 and CDR2: MNHEY, SMNVEV (reference sequence). The ends lost 5 bases at V and 1 base at J; junction bases unmatched: 11. The CDR3 DNA reads as TGTGCCAGCAGTCCCCGGACAGGACGAAGTTCTGGAAACACCATATATTTT. This translates into CASSPRTGRSSGNTIYF.

This chain links TRBV7-9 with TRBJ2-2, with D unclear. The germline CDR1 and CDR2 sequences are SEHNR and FQNEAQ (reference sequence). The CDR3 runs 12 residues. V was clipped by 5 bases and J by 6 bases, with 7 bases between them. Here the CDR3 reads CASSLLSGELFF. CDR3 DNA sequence: TGTGCCAGCAGCCTCCTATCCGGGGAGCTGTTTTTT.

The V gene is TRBV7-8, the J gene TRBJ1-1, with D tentatively TRBD1 (6 bases). The germline CDR1 and CDR2 sequences are SGHVS and FQNEAQ. Trimming removed 4 bases at V and 5 bases at J, with 20 bases between. The CDR3 sequence is 16 residues long. As DNA, the CDR3 is TGTGCCAGCAGCTACCTTCGACAGGACGGTGTAACTGAAGCTTTCTTT. This sequence encodes CASSYLRQDGVTEAFF.

The V call is TRBV6-5, the J call TRBJ2-1; 7 nucleotides agree with TRBD2. The CDR3 contains 12 residues. In germline, CDR1 is MNHEY, CDR2 SVGAGI. V lost 6 bases and J lost 7; bases outside the gene matches: 3. This CDR3 reads CASRGGPNEQFF. DNA for the CDR3: TGTGCCAGCAGGGGAGGGCCGAATGAGCAGTTCTTC.